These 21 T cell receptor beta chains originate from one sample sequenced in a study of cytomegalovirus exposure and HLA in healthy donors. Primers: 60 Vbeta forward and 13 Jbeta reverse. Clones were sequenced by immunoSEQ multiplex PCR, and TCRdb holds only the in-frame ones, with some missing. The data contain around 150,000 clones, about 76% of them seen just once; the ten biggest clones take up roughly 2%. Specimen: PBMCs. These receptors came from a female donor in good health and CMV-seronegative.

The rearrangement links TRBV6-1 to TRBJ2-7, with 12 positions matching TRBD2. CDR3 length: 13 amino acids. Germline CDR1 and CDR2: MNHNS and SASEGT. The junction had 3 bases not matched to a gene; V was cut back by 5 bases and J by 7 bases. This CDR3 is CASSRTSGTEQYF. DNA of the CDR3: TGTGCCAGCAGTCGGACTAGCGGGACAGAGCAGTACTTC.

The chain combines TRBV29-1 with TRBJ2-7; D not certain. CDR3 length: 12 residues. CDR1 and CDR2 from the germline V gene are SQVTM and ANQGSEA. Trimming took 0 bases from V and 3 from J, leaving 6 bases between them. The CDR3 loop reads CSVEDRSYEQYF. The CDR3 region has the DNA TGCAGCGTTGAAGATCGGAGCTACGAGCAGTACTTC.

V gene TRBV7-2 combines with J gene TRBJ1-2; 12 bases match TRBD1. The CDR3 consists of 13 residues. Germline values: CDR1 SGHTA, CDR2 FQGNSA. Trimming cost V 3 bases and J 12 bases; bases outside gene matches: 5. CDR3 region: CASSFRDRGPDTF. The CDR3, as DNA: TGTGCCAGCAGCTTCCGGGACAGGGGGCCGGACACCTTC.

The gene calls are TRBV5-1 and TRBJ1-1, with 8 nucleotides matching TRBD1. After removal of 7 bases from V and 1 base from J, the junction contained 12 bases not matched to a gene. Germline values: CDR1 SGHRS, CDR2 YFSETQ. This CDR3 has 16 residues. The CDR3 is CASRSKRGQENTEAFF. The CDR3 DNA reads TGCGCCAGCCGAAGCAAGCGGGGACAGGAGAACACTGAAGCTTTCTTT.

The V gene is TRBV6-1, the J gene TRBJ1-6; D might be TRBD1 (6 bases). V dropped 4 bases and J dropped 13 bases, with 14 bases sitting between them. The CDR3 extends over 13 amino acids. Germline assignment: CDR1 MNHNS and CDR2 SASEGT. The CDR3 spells CASSGEQGSPLHF. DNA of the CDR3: TGTGCCAGCAGTGGAGAACAGGGATCCCCCCTCCACTTT.

CDR3 residues: CAWGPGTVGTEAFF. DNA of the CDR3: TGTGCCTGGGGCCCTGGGACAGTCGGCACTGAAGCTTTCTTT. The chain uses TRBV30 and TRBJ1-1; 7 bases fit TRBD1. CDR1 is GTSNPN and CDR2 is SVGIG in the germline V gene (reference sequence). The J segment lost 4 bases and the V segment lost 5 bases, leaving 10 bases of the junction unmatched. This CDR3 is built from 14 residues.

CDR3 DNA: TGTGCCAGCATTTATTACTACGAGCAGTACTTC. This gives the protein CASIYYYEQYF. The chain links TRBV2 to TRBJ2-7; D gene uncertain. CDR3 length: 11 residues. In germline, CDR1 is SNHLY, CDR2 FYNNEI. V shed 7 bases and J shed 3 bases, with 7 bases lying between them.

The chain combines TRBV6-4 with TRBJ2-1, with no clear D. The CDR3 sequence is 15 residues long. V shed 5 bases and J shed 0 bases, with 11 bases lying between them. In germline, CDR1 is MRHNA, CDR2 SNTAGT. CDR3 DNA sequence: TGTGCCAGCAGTTTGTCCCCAGGCTCCTACAATGAGCAGTTCTTC. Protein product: CASSLSPGSYNEQFF.

The CDR3 bases are TGTGCCTGGAGAACCCCGCGGGGGACCCGGACTGAAGCTTTCTTT. Translation: CAWRTPRGTRTEAFF. This rearrangement joins TRBV30 to TRBJ1-1; D may be TRBD1 (5 bases). V gave up 3 bases and J gave up 5 bases, with 19 bases separating them. Looked up from germline, CDR1 is GTSNPN and CDR2 is SVGIG (reference sequence). This CDR3 is 15 amino acids long.

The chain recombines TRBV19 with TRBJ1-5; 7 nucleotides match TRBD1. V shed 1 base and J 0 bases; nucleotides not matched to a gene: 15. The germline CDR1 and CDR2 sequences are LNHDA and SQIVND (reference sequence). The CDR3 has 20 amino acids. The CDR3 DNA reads TGTGCCAGTAGTATAGGTGTTCGCGGACAGGAGAGTTATAGCAATCAGCCCCAGCATTTT. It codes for CASSIGVRGQESYSNQPQHF.

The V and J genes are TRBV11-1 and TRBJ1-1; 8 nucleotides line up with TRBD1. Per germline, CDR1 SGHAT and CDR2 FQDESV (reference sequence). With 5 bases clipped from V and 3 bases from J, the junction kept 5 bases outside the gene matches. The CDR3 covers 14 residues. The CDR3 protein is CASSRGQGDTEAFF. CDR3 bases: TGTGCCAGCAGCCGCGGACAGGGCGACACTGAAGCTTTCTTT. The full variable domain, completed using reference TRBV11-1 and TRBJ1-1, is EAEVAQSPRYKITEKSQAVAFWCDPISGHATLYWYRQILGQGPELLVQFQDESVVDDSQLPKDRFSAERLKGVDSTLKIQPAELGDSAMYLCASSRGQGDTEAFFGQGTRLTVV.

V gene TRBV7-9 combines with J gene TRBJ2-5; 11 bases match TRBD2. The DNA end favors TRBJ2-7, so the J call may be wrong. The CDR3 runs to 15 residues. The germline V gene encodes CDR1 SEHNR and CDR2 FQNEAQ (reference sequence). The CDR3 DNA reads TGTGCCAGCAGCTTTAGCGGGGGGGATTACTACGAGCAGTACTTC. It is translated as CASSFSGGDYYEQYF.

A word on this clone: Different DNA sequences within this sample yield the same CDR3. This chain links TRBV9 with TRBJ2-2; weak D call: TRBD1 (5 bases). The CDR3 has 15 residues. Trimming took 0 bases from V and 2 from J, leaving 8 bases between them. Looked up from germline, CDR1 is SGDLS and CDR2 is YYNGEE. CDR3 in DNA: TGTGCCAGCAGCGTAGCTACAGGAAACACCGGGGAGCTGTTTTTT. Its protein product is CASSVATGNTGELFF.

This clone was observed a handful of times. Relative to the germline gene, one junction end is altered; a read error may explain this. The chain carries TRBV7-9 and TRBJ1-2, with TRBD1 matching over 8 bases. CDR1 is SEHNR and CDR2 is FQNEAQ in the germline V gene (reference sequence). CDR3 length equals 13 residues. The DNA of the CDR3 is TGTTCCAGCAATTCGGCAGGGGGCATAGGCTACACCTTC. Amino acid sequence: CSSNSAGGIGYTF.

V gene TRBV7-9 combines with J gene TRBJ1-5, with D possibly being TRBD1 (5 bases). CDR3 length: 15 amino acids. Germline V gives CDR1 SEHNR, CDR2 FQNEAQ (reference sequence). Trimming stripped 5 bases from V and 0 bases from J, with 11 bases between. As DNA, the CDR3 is TGTGCCAGCAGCCAGACAGATTATAGCAATCAGCCCCAGCATTTT. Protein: CASSQTDYSNQPQHF.

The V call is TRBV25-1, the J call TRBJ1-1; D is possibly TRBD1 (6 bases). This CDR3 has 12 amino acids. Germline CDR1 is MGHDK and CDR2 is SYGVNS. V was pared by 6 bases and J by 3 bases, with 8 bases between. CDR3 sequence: CASSTGYTEAFF. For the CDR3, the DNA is TGTGCCAGCAGCACAGGGTACACTGAAGCTTTCTTT.

CDR3 region: CASSLRLAGDEQFF. Written as DNA, the CDR3 is TGTGCCAGCAGTTTGAGGCTAGCGGGAGATGAGCAGTTCTTC. The chain links TRBV27 to TRBJ2-1, with 10 bases aligning to TRBD2. The V segment lost 3 bases and the J segment 8 bases; nucleotides outside the gene matches: 4. There are 14 residues in the CDR3. CDR1 is MNHEY and CDR2 is SMNVEV in the germline V gene (reference sequence).

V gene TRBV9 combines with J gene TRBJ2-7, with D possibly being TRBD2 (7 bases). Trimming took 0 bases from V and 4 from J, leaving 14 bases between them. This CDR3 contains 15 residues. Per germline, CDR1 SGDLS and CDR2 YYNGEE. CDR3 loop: CASSVEGGGGYEQYF. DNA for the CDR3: TGTGCCAGCAGCGTAGAAGGGGGAGGGGGGTACGAGCAGTACTTC.

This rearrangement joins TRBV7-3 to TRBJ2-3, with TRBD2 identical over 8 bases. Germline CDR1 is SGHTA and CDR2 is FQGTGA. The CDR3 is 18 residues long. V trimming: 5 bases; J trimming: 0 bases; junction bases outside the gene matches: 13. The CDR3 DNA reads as TGTGCCAGCAGCCCCGGGCCTGGTAGCGGGGTTAGCACAGATACGCAGTATTTT. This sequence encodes CASSPGPGSGVSTDTQYF.

Here the CDR3 DNA reads TGCGCCAGCAGGGAGGACAGTGCTTTCTATGGCTACACCTTC. This translates into CASREDSAFYGYTF. V usage is TRBV5-1 and J usage is TRBJ1-2; D is perhaps TRBD1 (6 bases). Germline V gene lookup returns CDR1 SGHRS and CDR2 YFSETQ. Trimming removed 5 bases at V and 4 bases at J, with 15 bases between. The CDR3 is 14 amino acids.

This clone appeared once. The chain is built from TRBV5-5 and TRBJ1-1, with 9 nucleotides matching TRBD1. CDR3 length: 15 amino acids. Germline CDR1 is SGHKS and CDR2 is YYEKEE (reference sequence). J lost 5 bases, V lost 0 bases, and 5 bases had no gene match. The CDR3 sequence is CASSLGHGQGTEAFF. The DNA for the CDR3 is TGTGCCAGCAGCTTGGGACATGGACAGGGGACTGAAGCTTTCTTT. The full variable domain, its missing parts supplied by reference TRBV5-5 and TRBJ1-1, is DAGVTQSPTHLIKTRGQQVTLRCSPISGHKSVSWYQQVLGQGPQFIFQYYEKEERGRGNFPDRFSARQFPNYSSELNVNALLLGDSALYLCASSLGHGQGTEAFFGQGTRLTVV.